These T cell receptor beta chains were read from a single sample in a study of blood T cell repertoires in COVID-19. Here immunoSEQ multiplex PCR was the method, and the copy in TCRdb shows in-frame clones only, minus some. This sample has approximately 150,000 clones, with 84% found just once. The source material was PBMCs or T cells enriched from blood (not recorded which). The receptor set was obtained from a man aged 45-65 years who had recovered from COVID-19. The CDR3 runs from the conserved cysteine through the conserved F or W. D genes are given only for firm matches. Not all rows give a size; the values are once, few, many and, for expanded clones, a class.

v_gene	j_gene	d_gene	abundance	CDR3nt	CDR3aa
TRBV3-1/TRBV3-2	TRBJ1-1	-	-	TGTGCCAGCAGCCTACCGGGGGGCTGGACTGAAGCTTTCTTT	CASSLPGGWTEAFF
TRBV27	TRBJ2-5	TRBD2	once	TGTGCCACCAGTGTTGTGGCGGACCGGCGGGGGCAAGAGACCCAGTACTTC	CATSVVADRRGQETQYF
TRBV18	TRBJ1-2	-	-	TGTGCCAGCTCACCGGCCTCGGGGGGTATCTATGGCTACACCTTC	CASSPASGGIYGYTF
TRBV18	TRBJ2-5	-	-	TGTGCCAGCTCAGCCACAAGATTGCAAGAGACCCAGTACTTC	CASSATRLQETQYF
TRBV27	TRBJ2-1	TRBD2	-	TGTGCCAGCCGACTAGCGGGACCCCATGAGCAGTTCTTC	CASRLAGPHEQFF
TRBV30	TRBJ1-3	-	-	TGTGCCTGGTCCAAACAGGGATTCGGAAACACCATATATTTT	CAWSKQGFGNTIYF
TRBV28	TRBJ1-2	TRBD1	-	TGTGCCAGCAGTTCCAAGGGGACAGGGAGGGGTGGCTACACCTTC	CASSSKGTGRGGYTF
TRBV16	TRBJ1-2	TRBD1	medium-sized	TGTGCCAGCAGCCAAACAGGGGCTGGCTACACCTTC	CASSQTGAGYTF
TRBV5-6	TRBJ1-2	TRBD1	once	TGTGCCAGCAGCTTAAGGGACAGGGGATTTCATGGCTACACCTTC	CASSLRDRGFHGYTF
TRBV6-6	TRBJ2-7	-	-	TGTGCCAGCAGTTGGCGCAGGGAAGTCGGCGAGCAGTACTTC	CASSWRREVGEQYF
TRBV6-5	TRBJ2-3	TRBD1	-	TGTGCCAGCAGTTTAGGGACAGGCCCAGATACGCAGTATTTT	CASSLGTGPDTQYF
TRBV7-9	TRBJ1-1	-	-	TGTGCCAGCAGCTTAGCCGGCGCGGTAGGCACTGAAGCTTTCTTT	CASSLAGAVGTEAFF
TRBV5-1	TRBJ1-4	-	once	TGCGCCAGCAGCTTGTCGCGGGCCACTAATGAAAAACTGTTTTTT	CASSLSRATNEKLFF
TRBV10-2	TRBJ1-1	-	-	TGCGCCAGCAGTGAGCCGACAGGCGGGAACACTGAAGCTTTCTTT	CASSEPTGGNTEAFF
TRBV11-2	TRBJ2-3	TRBD1	-	TGTGCCAGCAGCCCAAGGACAGGTGAGGGAATGGAGCAGTATTTT	CASSPRTGEGMEQYF
TRBV5-6	TRBJ2-7	TRBD2	-	TGTGCCAGCAGCGCCGGACTAGCGGGTGCTTACGAGCAGTACTTC	CASSAGLAGAYEQYF
TRBV30	TRBJ2-1	TRBD2	few	TGTGCCTGGAGTGGCCAACTAGCGGGGGAGCAGTTCTTC	CAWSGQLAGEQFF
TRBV4-2	TRBJ2-1	TRBD2	-	TGTGCCAGCAGCCAATCGGGGGGGCCGGGGAATGAGCAGTTCTTC	CASSQSGGPGNEQFF
TRBV11-2	TRBJ2-2	-	-	TGTGCCAGCAGCCCCAAGACAGCCACCGGGGAGCTGTTTTTT	CASSPKTATGELFF